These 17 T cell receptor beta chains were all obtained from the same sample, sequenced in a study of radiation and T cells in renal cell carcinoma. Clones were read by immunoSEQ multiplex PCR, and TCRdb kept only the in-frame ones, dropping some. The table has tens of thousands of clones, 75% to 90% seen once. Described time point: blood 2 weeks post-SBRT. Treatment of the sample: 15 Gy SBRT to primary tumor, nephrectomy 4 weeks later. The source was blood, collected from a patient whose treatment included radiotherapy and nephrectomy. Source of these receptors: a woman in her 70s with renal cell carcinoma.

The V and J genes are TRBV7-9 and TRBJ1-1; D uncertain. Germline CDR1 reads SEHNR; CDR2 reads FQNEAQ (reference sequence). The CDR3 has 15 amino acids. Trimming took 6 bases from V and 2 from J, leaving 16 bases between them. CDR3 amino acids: CASRLTTRSNTEAFF. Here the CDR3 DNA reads TGTGCCAGCAGATTGACGACAAGGTCAAACACTGAAGCTTTCTTT.

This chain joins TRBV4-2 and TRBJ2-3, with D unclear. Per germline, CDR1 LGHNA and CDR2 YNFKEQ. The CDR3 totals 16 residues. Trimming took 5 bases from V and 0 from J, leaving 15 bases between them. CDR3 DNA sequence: TGTGCCAGCAGCAGTCTTCGCGACGGGAGCACAGATACGCAGTATTTT. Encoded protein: CASSSLRDGSTDTQYF.

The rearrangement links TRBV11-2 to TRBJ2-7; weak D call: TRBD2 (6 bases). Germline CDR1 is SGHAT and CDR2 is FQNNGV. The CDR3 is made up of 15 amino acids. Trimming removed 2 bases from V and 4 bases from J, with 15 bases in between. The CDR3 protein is CASSLSSSANYEQYF. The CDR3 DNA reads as TGTGCCAGCAGCTTATCCTCTAGCGCAAATTACGAGCAGTACTTC.

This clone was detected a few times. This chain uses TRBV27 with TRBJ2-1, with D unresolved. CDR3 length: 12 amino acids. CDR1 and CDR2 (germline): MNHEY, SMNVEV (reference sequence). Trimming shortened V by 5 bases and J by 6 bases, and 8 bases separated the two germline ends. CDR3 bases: TGTGCCAGCAGTGTAATAGGCAATGAGCAGTTCTTC. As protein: CASSVIGNEQFF.

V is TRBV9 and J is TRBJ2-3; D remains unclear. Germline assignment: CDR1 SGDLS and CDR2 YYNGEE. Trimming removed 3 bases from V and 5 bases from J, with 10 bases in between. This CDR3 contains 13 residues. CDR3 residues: CASSAQILDTQYF. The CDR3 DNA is TGTGCCAGCAGCGCGCAAATTCTAGATACGCAGTATTTT.

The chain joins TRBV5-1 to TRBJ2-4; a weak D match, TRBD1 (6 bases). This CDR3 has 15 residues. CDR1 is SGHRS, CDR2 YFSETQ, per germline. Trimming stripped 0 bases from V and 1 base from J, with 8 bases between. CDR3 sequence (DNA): TGCGCCAGCAGCTTGGCCCAGGGGGCCAAAAACATTCAGTACTTC. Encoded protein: CASSLAQGAKNIQYF.

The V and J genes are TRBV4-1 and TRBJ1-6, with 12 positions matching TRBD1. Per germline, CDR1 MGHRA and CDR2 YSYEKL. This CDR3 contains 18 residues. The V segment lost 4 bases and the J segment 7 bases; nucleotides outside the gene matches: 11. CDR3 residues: CASSLYSPGQGANSPLHF. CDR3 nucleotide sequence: TGCGCCAGCAGCCTCTACTCTCCGGGACAGGGGGCAAATTCACCCCTCCACTTT.

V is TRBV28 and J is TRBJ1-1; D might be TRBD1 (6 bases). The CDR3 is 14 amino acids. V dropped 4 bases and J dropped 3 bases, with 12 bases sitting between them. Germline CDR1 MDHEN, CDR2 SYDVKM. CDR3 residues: CASSSGAADTEAFF. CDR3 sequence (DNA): TGTGCCAGCAGTTCGGGGGCGGCCGACACTGAAGCTTTCTTT. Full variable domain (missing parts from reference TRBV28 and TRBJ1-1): DVKVTQSSRYLVKRTGEKVFLECVQDMDHENMFWYRQDPGLGLRLIYFSYDVKMKEKGDIPEGYSVSREKKERFSLILESASTNQTSMYLCASSSGAADTEAFFGQGTRLTVV.

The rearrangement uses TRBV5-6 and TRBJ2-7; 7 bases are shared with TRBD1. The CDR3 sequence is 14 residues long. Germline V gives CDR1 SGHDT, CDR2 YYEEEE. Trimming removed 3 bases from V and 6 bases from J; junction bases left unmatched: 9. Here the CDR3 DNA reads TGTGCCAGCAGCTGGGGACAGCCAGGGTCCGAGCAGTACTTC. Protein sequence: CASSWGQPGSEQYF.

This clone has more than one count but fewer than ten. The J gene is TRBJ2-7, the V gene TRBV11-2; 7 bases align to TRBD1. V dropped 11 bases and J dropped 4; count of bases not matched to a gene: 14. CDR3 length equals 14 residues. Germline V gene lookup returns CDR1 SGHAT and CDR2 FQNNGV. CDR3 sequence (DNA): TGTGCCTCCAGGGGGATGAGGGGAAGGTACGAGCAGTACTTC. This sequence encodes CASRGMRGRYEQYF.

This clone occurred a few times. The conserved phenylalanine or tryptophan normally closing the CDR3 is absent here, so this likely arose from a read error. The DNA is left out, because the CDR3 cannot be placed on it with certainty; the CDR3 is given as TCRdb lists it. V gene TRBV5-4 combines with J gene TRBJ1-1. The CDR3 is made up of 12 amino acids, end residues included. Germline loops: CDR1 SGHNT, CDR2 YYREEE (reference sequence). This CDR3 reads CASSSSGIPPFL.

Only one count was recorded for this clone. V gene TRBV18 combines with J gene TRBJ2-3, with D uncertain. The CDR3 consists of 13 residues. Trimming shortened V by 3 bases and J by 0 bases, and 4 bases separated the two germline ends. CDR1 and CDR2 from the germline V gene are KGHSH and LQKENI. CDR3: CASSPTSTDTQYF. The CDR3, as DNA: TGTGCCAGCTCACCTACTAGCACAGATACGCAGTATTTT.

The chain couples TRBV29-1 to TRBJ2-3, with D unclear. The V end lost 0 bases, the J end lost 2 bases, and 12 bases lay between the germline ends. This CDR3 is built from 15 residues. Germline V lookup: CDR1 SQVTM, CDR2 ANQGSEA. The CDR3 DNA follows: TGCAGCGTTGAAGACCGATCCTGGTACACAGATACGCAGTATTTT. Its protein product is CSVEDRSWYTDTQYF.

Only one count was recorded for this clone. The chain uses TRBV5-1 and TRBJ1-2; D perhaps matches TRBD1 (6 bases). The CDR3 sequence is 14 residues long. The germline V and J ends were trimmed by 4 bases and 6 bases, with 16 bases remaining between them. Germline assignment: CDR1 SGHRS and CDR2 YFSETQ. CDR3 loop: CASSQQGVVDGYTF. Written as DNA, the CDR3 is TGCGCCAGCAGCCAACAGGGAGTGGTGGATGGCTACACCTTC.

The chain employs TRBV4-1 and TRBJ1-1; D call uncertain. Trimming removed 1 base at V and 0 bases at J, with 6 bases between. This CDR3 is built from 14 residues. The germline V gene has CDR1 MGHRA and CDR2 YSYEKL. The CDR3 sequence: CASSQGFMNTEAFF. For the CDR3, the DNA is TGCGCCAGCAGCCAAGGCTTCATGAACACTGAAGCTTTCTTT.

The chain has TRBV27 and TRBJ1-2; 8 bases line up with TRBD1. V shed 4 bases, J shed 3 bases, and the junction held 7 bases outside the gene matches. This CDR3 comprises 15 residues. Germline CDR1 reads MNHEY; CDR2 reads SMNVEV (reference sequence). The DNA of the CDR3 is TGTGCCAGCAGTTACGGACAGGGAGGGCACTATGGCTACACCTTC. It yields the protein CASSYGQGGHYGYTF.

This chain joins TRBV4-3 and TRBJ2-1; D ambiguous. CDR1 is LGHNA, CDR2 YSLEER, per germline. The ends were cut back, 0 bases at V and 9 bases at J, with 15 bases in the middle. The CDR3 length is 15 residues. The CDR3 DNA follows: TGCGCCAGCAGCCAAGATCGGTGGCTAGTGGGTGAGCAGTTCTTC. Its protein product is CASSQDRWLVGEQFF.